This TCR beta chain was observed in a study of blood T cell repertoires in COVID-19. V was clipped by 4 bases and J by 3 bases, with 16 bases between them. The length of the CDR3 is 14 residues. In germline, CDR1 is SQVTM, CDR2 ANQGSEA. Clones were sequenced by immunoSEQ multiplex PCR, and TCRdb holds only the in-frame ones, with some missing. Of a few hundred thousand clones in the sample, 88% were seen once. Specimen: peripheral blood. The clonotype was recovered from a man aged 55 to 70 who had recovered from COVID-19. V gene TRBV29-1 combines with J gene TRBJ2-7, with D tentatively TRBD2 (6 bases). DNA for the CDR3: TGCAGCGTTGTTTCGGGGAGGCGGAACTACGAGCAGTACTTC. It is translated as CSVVSGRRNYEQYF.